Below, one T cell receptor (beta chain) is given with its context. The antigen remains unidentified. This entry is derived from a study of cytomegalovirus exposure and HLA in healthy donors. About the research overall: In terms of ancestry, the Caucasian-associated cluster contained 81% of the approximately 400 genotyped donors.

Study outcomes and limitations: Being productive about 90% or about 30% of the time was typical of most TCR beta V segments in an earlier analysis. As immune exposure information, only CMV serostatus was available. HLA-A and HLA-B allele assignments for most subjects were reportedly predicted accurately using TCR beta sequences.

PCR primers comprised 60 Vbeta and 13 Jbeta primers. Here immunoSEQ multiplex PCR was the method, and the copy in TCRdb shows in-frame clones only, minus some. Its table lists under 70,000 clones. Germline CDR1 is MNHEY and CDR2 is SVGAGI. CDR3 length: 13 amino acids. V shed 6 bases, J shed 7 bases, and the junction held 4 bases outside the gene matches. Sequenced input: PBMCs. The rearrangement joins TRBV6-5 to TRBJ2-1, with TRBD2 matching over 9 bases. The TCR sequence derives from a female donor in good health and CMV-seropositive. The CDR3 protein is CASRPLAGNEQFF. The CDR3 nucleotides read TGTGCCAGCAGACCTCTAGCGGGGAATGAGCAGTTCTTC.